Detailed here is one TCR beta chain. The target antigen is unknown. Germline trimming cut 4 bases from V and 2 bases from J; bases unmatched to any gene: 11. CDR3 length equals 16 residues. The germline gives CDR1 MGHDK, CDR2 SYGVNS. The sample belongs to a study of shared clonotypes between healthy human individuals. About the study: Each donor had three CD4 naive, three CD4 memory, two CD8 naive and one CD8 memory plate.

Study-level points and caveats: As a rule, naive subsets had a larger estimated richness than memory subsets. The four-donor shared clonotypes exceeded non-shared clonotypes in generation probability, with non-shared ones scoring lower.

It was into CD45RA+ naive and CD45RA-negative memory subsets that the CD4+ cells were split. The repertoire was sequenced with immunoSEQ multiplex PCR; TCRdb's copy has only in-frame clones and lacks some. Here the sample spans approximately 620,000 clones, roughly 97% being singletons. The rearrangement joins TRBV25-1 to TRBJ2-7; 7 nucleotides align to TRBD1. Sequenced input: naive CD4+ T cells sorted from blood. Specified subset: CD45RA+ positively selected. The TCR comes from a woman aged 25 to 39 in good health. The CDR3 region has the DNA TGTGCCAGCAGTGTAGGGGGCTGGGCAGTCGCCTACGAGCAGTACTTC. It is translated as CASSVGGWAVAYEQYF.